The sample holds a few counts of the clone carrying this T cell receptor (beta chain). No DNA is shown, since the ends of the CDR3 on it are uncertain; the CDR3 is the one TCRdb lists. TCRdb reassembled clones from the PCR reads with MiXCR. The table lists some 31,000 clones, 4% to 5% of them singletons, with roughly a fifth in the top ten. The data derive from a study of metastatic and nonmetastatic thyroid tumors. 14 amino acids form the CDR3, both terminal residues included. Germline loops: CDR1 MNHEY, CDR2 SVGEGT. No patient received treatment before thyroid surgery. The clonotype originates from a female donor with papillary thyroid cancer or a benign thyroid nodule (not recorded which). Some clones in this sample may be carry-over from other donors' samples. The chain couples TRBV6-2 or TRBV6-3 to TRBJ2-1; the table's D call of TRBD1 was not tested on the DNA. Sequenced material: blood. CDR3: CASTWGQGANEHFF.